A single sample is the source of the 18 T cell receptor beta chains below, sequenced in a study of graft-versus-host responses after intestinal transplantation (dated by TCRdb to 2020 to 2022). The time point label, as the study defines it: cells obtained before transplantation from donor or recipient. The library was produced with the immunoSEQ multiplex PCR assay. As stored in TCRdb, this immuneACCESS dataset retains in-frame rearrangements with V and J assigned. A fraction of the clones does not appear; measured against another copy, unresolved V genes explain less than half of the discrepancy, and the remainder lacks a known reason. The sample table records about 50,000 clones; about 93% of these occur just once. Around 2.5% of the sample lies in the top ten. No cognate antigen is known for these TCRs. This sample comprised unstimulated CD4+ T cells sorted from spleen or lymph node cells, obtained before transplant. The receptors come from a human donor who was the organ donor for an intestinal transplant.

V gene TRBV21-1 combines with J gene TRBJ2-1; TRBD2 is taken as the D call from the table, unchecked against the DNA. TRBV21-1 is shown as a pseudogene. This CDR3 region has 13 residues. DNA of the CDR3: TGTGCCAGCAGCGCGGGGACCTACAATGAGCAGTTCTTC. Amino acid sequence: CASSAGTYNEQFF.

This clone showed up just a few times. V is TRBV4-1 and J is TRBJ1-4, with D uncertain. Trimming removed 0 bases at V and 0 bases at J, with 5 bases between. The CDR3 covers 15 residues. CDR1 and CDR2 from the germline V gene are MGHRA and YSYEKL. CDR3 in amino acids: CASSQEAATNEKLFF. The CDR3 nucleotides read TGCGCCAGCAGCCAAGAAGCAGCAACTAATGAAAAACTGTTTTTT.

The chain recombines TRBV4-3 with TRBJ2-7; D gene unclear. The CDR3 has 14 residues. V was shortened by 2 bases and J by 7 bases, with 15 bases between the two germline ends. CDR1 LGHNA and CDR2 YSLEER come from the germline V gene. The CDR3 DNA sequence: TGCGCCAGCAGCCAAACCGGGTCCCTGGGGGAGCAGTACTTC. Protein sequence: CASSQTGSLGEQYF.

The chain's CDR3 is CASSPPELAGTDTQYF. Written as DNA, the CDR3 is TGTGCCAGTAGCCCTCCGGAGCTAGCGGGCACAGATACGCAGTATTTT. V is TRBV19 and J is TRBJ2-3, with TRBD2 matching 7 bases. Trimming took 6 bases from V and 1 from J; bases not matched to a gene: 10. Germline V lookup: CDR1 LNHDA, CDR2 SQIVND (reference sequence). The CDR3 has 16 amino acids.

This clone was detected once. The V gene is TRBV7-3, the J gene TRBJ2-3, with unresolved D. This CDR3 comprises 17 residues. Trimming removed 1 base at V and 0 bases at J, with 14 bases between. CDR1 SGHTA and CDR2 FQGTGA come from the germline V gene. The chain's CDR3 is CASSLMPNTVSTDTQYF. The DNA of the CDR3 is TGTGCCAGCAGCTTAATGCCGAATACCGTCAGCACAGATACGCAGTATTTT. The full variable domain, completed using reference TRBV7-3 and TRBJ2-3, is GAGVSQTPSNKVTEKGKYVELRCDPISGHTALYWYRQSLGQGPEFLIYFQGTGAADDSGLPNDRFFAVRPEGSVSTLKIQRTERGDSAVYLCASSLMPNTVSTDTQYFGPGTRLTVL.

This CDR3 is CASIPGGLGGYTF. CDR3 sequence (DNA): TGTGCCAGCATACCAGGGGGCTTGGGTGGCTACACCTTC. The chain recombines TRBV28 with TRBJ1-2; 8 bases fit TRBD1. The germline CDR1 and CDR2 sequences are MDHEN and SYDVKM. The CDR3 contains 13 residues. The J segment lost 7 bases and the V segment lost 7 bases, leaving 8 bases of the junction unmatched.

A few counts support this clone. The CDR3: CASSHRGPLPYEQYF. The CDR3 nucleotides are TGTGCCAGCAGTCACAGGGGCCCCCTCCCCTACGAGCAGTACTTC. The chain recombines TRBV6-4 with TRBJ2-7; 7 nucleotides match TRBD1. Germline-derived CDR1 and CDR2 are MRHNA and SNTAGT. V shed 5 bases, J shed 2 bases, and the junction held 9 bases outside the gene matches. There are 15 residues in the CDR3.

The chain combines TRBV28 with TRBJ2-2, with 8 bases matching TRBD1. CDR3 length equals 18 residues. Germline CDR1 and CDR2: MDHEN and SYDVKM. The V gene end was trimmed by 3 bases and the J gene end by 4 bases; junction bases not matched to a gene: 13. The CDR3 here is CASSFRGFRDRSTGELFF. As DNA, the CDR3 is TGTGCCAGCAGTTTTAGGGGGTTCCGGGACAGGAGCACCGGGGAGCTGTTTTTT.

The chain is built from TRBV11-2 and TRBJ2-7; 7 bases map to TRBD1. The length of the CDR3 is 16 residues. J lost 6 bases, V lost 5 bases, and 16 bases had no gene match. CDR1 is SGHAT and CDR2 is FQNNGV in the germline V gene. The CDR3, as DNA: TGTGCCAGCAGCCTTCGACAGGGAAGGGTGGCGGCCGAGCAGTACTTC. Its protein product is CASSLRQGRVAAEQYF.

Concerning this clone: The identical CDR3 is also encoded by other nucleotide sequences in the sample. The chain has TRBV30 and TRBJ1-5; D remains ambiguous. The CDR3 runs 13 residues. Germline lookup yields CDR1 GTSNPN and CDR2 SVGIG (reference sequence). Between the trimmed V and J ends, which lost 0 bases and 2 bases, there was a span of 5 bases. This chain's CDR3 is CAWSVGGNQPQHF. The CDR3 coding sequence is TGTGCCTGGAGTGTTGGCGGCAATCAGCCCCAGCATTTT.

This clone has a handful of counts. The chain couples TRBV2 to TRBJ1-5; D possibly corresponds to TRBD1 (5 bases). The germline CDR1 and CDR2 sequences are SNHLY and FYNNEI. The CDR3 covers 13 residues. V dropped 3 bases and J dropped 2 bases, with 5 bases sitting between them. This CDR3 reads CASSDRGNQPQHF. In DNA form, the CDR3 reads TGTGCCAGCAGTGACAGGGGCAATCAGCCCCAGCATTTT. The full variable domain, in which reference TRBV2 and TRBJ1-5 provide the parts outside the CDR3, is EPEVTQTPSHQVTQMGQEVILRCVPISNHLYFYWYRQILGQKVEFLVSFYNNEISEKSEIFDDQFSVERPDGSNFTLKIRSTKLEDSAMYFCASSDRGNQPQHFGDGTRLSIL.

CDR3 protein: CASSLPHGQPAKVEQFF. The CDR3 nucleotides read TGCGCCAGCAGCTTGCCCCACGGGCAGCCCGCAAAAGTTGAGCAGTTCTTC. The chain links TRBV5-1 to TRBJ2-1; D is unclear. V was trimmed by 1 base and J by 9 bases, leaving 23 bases between them. Germline V CDR1 and CDR2: SGHRS, YFSETQ. The length of the CDR3 is 17 residues.

This chain joins TRBV9 and TRBJ1-1, with TRBD1 as a possible D gene (6 bases). Germline V gene lookup returns CDR1 SGDLS and CDR2 YYNGEE. CDR3 length: 14 residues. Trimming took off 2 bases at V and 0 bases at J, with 8 bases between the two ends. The CDR3 sequence: CASSVTGLNTEAFF. CDR3 coding DNA: TGTGCCAGCAGCGTGACAGGTTTGAACACTGAAGCTTTCTTT.

The CDR3, as DNA: TGTGCCAGCAGTTTTACCAGGGCAGAGACCCAGTACTTC. Translated, it gives CASSFTRAETQYF. The V and J genes are TRBV28 and TRBJ2-5, with a possible D match to TRBD1 (5 bases). V shed 3 bases and J shed 4 bases, with 9 bases lying between them. This CDR3 has 13 residues. The germline V gene encodes CDR1 MDHEN and CDR2 SYDVKM.

The rearrangement links TRBV4-3 to TRBJ2-3; 7 bases are shared with TRBD1. The V and J ends lost 0 bases and 4 bases, in that order; junction bases with no gene match: 1. The CDR3 length is 14 residues. Germline CDR1 is LGHNA and CDR2 is YSLEER. In DNA form, the CDR3 reads TGCGCCAGCAGCCAAGATACAGGGGCAGATACGCAGTATTTT. Its protein product is CASSQDTGADTQYF.

This clone has just a few counts. This chain joins TRBV5-1 and TRBJ2-2; D perhaps matches TRBD2 (6 bases). Germline V gives CDR1 SGHRS, CDR2 YFSETQ. The ends were cut back, 0 bases at V and 7 bases at J, with 16 bases in the middle. The length of the CDR3 is 16 residues. CDR3 nucleotides: TGCGCCAGCAGCTTGGCTGTGACGGGGGTCGGCGGGGAGCTGTTTTTT. Translated: CASSLAVTGVGGELFF.

This chain connects TRBV6-5 to TRBJ1-2, with D unclear. Trimming removed 1 base from V and 6 bases from J, with 0 bases in between. Germline-derived CDR1 and CDR2 are MNHEY and SVGAGI. This CDR3 spans 10 amino acids. DNA for the CDR3: TGTGCCAGCAGTTACTATGGCTACACCTTC. This codes for CASSYYGYTF.

V is TRBV25-1 and J is TRBJ1-1; 8 bases match TRBD1. This CDR3 contains 14 residues. The V gene's germline CDR1 is MGHDK and CDR2 SYGVNS. The ends lost 6 bases at V and 4 bases at J; junction bases unmatched: 7. The CDR3 region is CASSAPGQGTEAFF. CDR3 bases: TGTGCCAGCAGCGCCCCCGGACAGGGCACTGAAGCTTTCTTT.